Sequencing of this TCR beta chain was carried out in a study of Ad26.COV2.S vaccination and SARS-CoV-2 variants. About the study: The vaccine Ad26.COV2.S was put into the muscle once, or twice with 56 days between.

General study results and limits: Higher spike-specific TCR breadth was found in vaccine recipients than in placebo recipients. Substantial breadth was reported for post-vaccination spike-specific CD8+ and CD4+ T cells.

As for this clone: Its antigen is still unknown.

Treatment meaning: about 20 received Ad26.COV2.S at low or high dose, single or two shots; 5 received placebo; per-sample allocation not given. Collection of samples fell on day 63 after the first vaccine or placebo injection. The CDR3 is 17 amino acids. The ends were cut back, 7 bases at V and 4 bases at J, with 22 bases in the middle. Germline V gene lookup returns CDR1 SGHTA and CDR2 FQGTGA. Generated by immunoSEQ multiplex PCR, the TCRdb table keeps only in-frame clones and is missing some. The repertoire holds around 300,000 clones, with 88% as singletons. The receptor was derived from a person aged 18 to 59 who received the Ad26.COV2.S COVID-19 vaccine or a placebo. Sequenced here: peripheral blood, sampled in a trial of Ad26.COV2.S vaccine versus placebo. The J gene is TRBJ2-2, the V gene TRBV7-3; maybe TRBD2 (6 bases). CDR3 amino acids: CASTLRASDRSTGELFF. Here the CDR3 DNA reads TGTGCCAGCACCCTAAGGGCTAGCGATCGTAGCACCGGGGAGCTGTTTTTT. Full variable domain (outside the CDR3, taken from reference TRBV7-3 and TRBJ2-2): GAGVSQTPSNKVTEKGKYVELRCDPISGHTALYWYRQSLGQGPEFLIYFQGTGAADDSGLPNDRFFAVRPEGSVSTLKIQRTERGDSAVYLCASTLRASDRSTGELFFGEGSRLTVL.